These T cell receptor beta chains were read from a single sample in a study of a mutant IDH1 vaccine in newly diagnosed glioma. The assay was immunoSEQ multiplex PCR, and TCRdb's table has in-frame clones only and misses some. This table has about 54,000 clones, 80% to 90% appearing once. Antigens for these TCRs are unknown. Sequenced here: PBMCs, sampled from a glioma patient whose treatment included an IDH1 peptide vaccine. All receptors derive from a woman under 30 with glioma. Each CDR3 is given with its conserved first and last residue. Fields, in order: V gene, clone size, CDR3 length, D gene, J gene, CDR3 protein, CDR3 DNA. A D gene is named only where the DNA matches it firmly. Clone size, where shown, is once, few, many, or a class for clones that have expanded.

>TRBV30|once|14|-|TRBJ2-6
CAKNRHAGANVLTF
TGTGCCAAGAACAGGCATGCTGGGGCCAACGTCCTGACTTTC
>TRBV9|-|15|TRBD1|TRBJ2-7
CASSVGQGASYEQYF
TGTGCCAGCAGCGTAGGGCAGGGGGCCTCCTACGAGCAGTACTTC
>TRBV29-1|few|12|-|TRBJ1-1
CSVELRASEAFF
TGCAGCGTTGAGCTGCGGGCAAGTGAAGCTTTCTTT
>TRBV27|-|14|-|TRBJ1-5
CASSLRGGSQPQHF
TGTGCCAGCAGTTTAAGGGGGGGTTCTCAGCCCCAGCATTTT
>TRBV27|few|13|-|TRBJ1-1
CASSSVGNTEAFF
TGTGCCAGCAGTTCCGTCGGGAACACTGAAGCTTTCTTT
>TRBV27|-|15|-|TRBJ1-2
CASSPLGGNYDGYTF
TGTGCCAGCAGTCCCCTGGGGGGGAATTACGATGGCTACACCTTC
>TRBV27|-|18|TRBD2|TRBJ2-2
CASNLTRLAGTNTGELFF
TGTGCCAGCAACCTAACCCGGCTAGCGGGGACGAACACCGGGGAGCTGTTTTTT
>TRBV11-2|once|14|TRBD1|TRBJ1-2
CASSPTGGGHGYTF
TGTGCCAGCAGCCCCACAGGAGGGGGCCATGGCTACACCTTC
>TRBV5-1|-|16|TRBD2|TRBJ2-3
CASSLGSGGYTDTQYF
TGCGCCAGCAGCTTGGGGAGCGGGGGGTACACAGATACGCAGTATTTT
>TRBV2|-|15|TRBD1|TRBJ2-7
CASIPRNRGTYEQYF
TGTGCCAGCATCCCCCGGAACAGGGGGACCTACGAGCAGTACTTC
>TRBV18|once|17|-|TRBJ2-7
CASSPPGLLGTSYEQYF
TGTGCCAGCTCACCACCGGGATTATTGGGGACCTCCTACGAGCAGTACTTC
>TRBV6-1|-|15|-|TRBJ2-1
CASSELGTARNEQFF
TGTGCCAGCAGTGAACTTGGGACGGCGAGGAATGAGCAGTTCTTC
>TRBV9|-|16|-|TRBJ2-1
CASSVDPRGRDNEQFF
TGTGCCAGCAGCGTAGATCCTAGGGGCAGGGACAATGAGCAGTTCTTC
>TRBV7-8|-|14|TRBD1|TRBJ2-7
CASSPQGAGGEQYF
TGTGCCAGCAGCCCACAAGGGGCAGGGGGAGAGCAGTACTTC
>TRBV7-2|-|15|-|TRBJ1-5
CASSSPDGFNQPQHF
TGTGCCAGCAGCTCACCGGACGGATTCAATCAGCCCCAGCATTTT
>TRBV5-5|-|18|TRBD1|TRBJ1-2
CASSRLHRDRVVVYGYTF
TGTGCCAGCAGCCGCCTTCACCGGGACAGGGTGGTCGTATATGGCTACACCTTC
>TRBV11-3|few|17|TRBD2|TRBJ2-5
CASSFPGLAEVQETQYF
TGTGCCAGCAGCTTCCCGGGACTAGCGGAAGTTCAAGAGACCCAGTACTTC
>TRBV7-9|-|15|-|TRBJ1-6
CASSPYRTNNSPLHF
TGTGCCAGCAGTCCTTACAGGACAAATAATTCACCCCTCCACTTT
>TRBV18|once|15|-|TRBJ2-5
CASSRWTAYQETQYF
TGTGCCAGCTCTCGCTGGACAGCCTACCAAGAGACCCAGTACTTC
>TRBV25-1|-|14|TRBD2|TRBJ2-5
CASSVAGGRETQYF
TGTGCCAGCAGTGTAGCGGGAGGGCGAGAGACCCAGTACTTC
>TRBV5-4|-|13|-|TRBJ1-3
CASSLAPGNTIYF
TGTGCCAGCAGCTTGGCGCCTGGAAACACCATATATTTT
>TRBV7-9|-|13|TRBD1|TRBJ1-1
CASSLGTGTEAFF
TGTGCCAGCAGCCTTGGGACAGGCACTGAAGCTTTCTTT
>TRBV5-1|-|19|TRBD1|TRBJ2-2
CASSLGRNRDRGGTGELFF
TGCGCCAGCAGCTTGGGCCGGAACCGGGACAGGGGAGGCACCGGGGAGCTGTTTTTT
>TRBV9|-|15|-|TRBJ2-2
CASQMGGNLAGELFF
TGTGCCAGCCAGATGGGCGGGAATTTGGCCGGGGAGCTGTTTTTT
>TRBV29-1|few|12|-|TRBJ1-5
CSVGGLNQPQHF
TGCAGCGTTGGAGGGTTAAATCAGCCCCAGCATTTT
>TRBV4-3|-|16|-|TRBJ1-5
CASSQSLDLSNQPQHF
TGCGCCAGCAGTCAATCTCTAGACTTGAGCAATCAGCCCCAGCATTTT
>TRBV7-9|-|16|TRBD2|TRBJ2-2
CASRLLAGGPEGELFF
TGTGCCAGCAGACTACTAGCGGGAGGACCAGAGGGGGAGCTGTTTTTT
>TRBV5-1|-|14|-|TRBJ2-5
CASSLSVTSETQYF
TGCGCCAGCAGCTTATCGGTAACCTCTGAGACCCAGTACTTC
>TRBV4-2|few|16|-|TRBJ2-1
CASRFEGGGSYNEQFF
TGTGCCAGCCGGTTTGAAGGGGGGGGGTCCTACAATGAGCAGTTCTTC
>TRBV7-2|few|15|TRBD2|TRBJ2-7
CASSSQLAGGGEQYF
TGTGCCAGCAGCTCCCAGCTAGCGGGAGGGGGCGAGCAGTACTTC
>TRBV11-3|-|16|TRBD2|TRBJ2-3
CASSSYSGTSTDTQYF
TGTGCCAGCAGCTCCTATAGCGGGACTAGCACAGATACGCAGTATTTT
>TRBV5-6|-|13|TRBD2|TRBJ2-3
CASTTSGSDTQYF
TGTGCCAGCACGACTAGCGGATCAGATACGCAGTATTTT
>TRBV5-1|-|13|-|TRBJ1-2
CASSLYDAMSYTF
TGCGCCAGCAGCTTGTACGACGCTATGAGCTACACCTTC
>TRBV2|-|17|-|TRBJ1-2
CASSEALRRGRNYGYTF
TGTGCCAGCAGTGAAGCGCTTCGCCGGGGTCGGAACTATGGCTACACCTTC
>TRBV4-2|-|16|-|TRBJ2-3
CASSREGGFPTGTQYF
TGTGCCAGCAGCAGGGAAGGGGGGTTCCCCACAGGGACGCAGTATTTT
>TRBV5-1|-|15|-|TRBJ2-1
CASSSGDKAYNEQFF
TGCGCCAGCAGCTCAGGGGACAAGGCCTACAATGAGCAGTTCTTC
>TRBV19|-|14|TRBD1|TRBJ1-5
CASSGNRGNQPQHF
TGTGCCAGTAGTGGGAACAGGGGGAATCAGCCCCAGCATTTT
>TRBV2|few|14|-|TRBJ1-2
CASSESDTNYGYTF
TGTGCCAGCAGTGAAAGCGACACTAACTATGGCTACACCTTC
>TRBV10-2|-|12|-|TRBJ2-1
CASSVARPVEFF
TGCGCCAGCAGTGTGGCCCGCCCTGTTGAGTTCTTC
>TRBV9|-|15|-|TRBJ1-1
CASTQDAVSHTEAFF
TGTGCCAGCACCCAGGACGCCGTCAGTCACACTGAAGCTTTCTTT
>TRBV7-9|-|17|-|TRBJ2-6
CASSIPGHSSGANVLTF
TGTGCCAGCAGCATCCCGGGACATAGCTCTGGGGCCAACGTCCTGACTTTC
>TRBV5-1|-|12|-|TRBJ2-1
CASSSGKYEQFF
TGCGCCAGCAGCTCAGGGAAGTATGAGCAGTTCTTC
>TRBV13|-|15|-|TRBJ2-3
CASSPQGRRTDTQYF
TGTGCCAGCAGCCCCCAGGGGCGGCGCACAGATACGCAGTATTTT
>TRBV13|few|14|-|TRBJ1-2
CASRTGASNYGYTF
TGTGCCAGCAGGACCGGTGCCTCGAACTATGGCTACACCTTC